The 8 T cell receptor beta chains listed next were all sequenced from one sample in a study of blood T cell repertoires in COVID-19. Using immunoSEQ multiplex PCR, the repertoire was profiled, and TCRdb retains in-frame clones only, with some absent. The sample has 60,000 or so clones, 70% to 90% seen once; the top ten hold roughly 8%. The sample consisted of peripheral blood. Receptors originate from a human donor with active COVID-19. The donor label of this sample is uncertain.

The chain links TRBV28 to TRBJ1-1; TRBD1 matches 8 bases. Germline CDR1 and CDR2: MDHEN and SYDVKM. J was trimmed by 3 bases and V by 6 bases; bases with no gene match: 9. The CDR3 has 15 amino acids. Here the CDR3 DNA reads TGTGCCAGCAGCCAGGGGGCAAGGTGGGACACTGAAGCTTTCTTT. Its translation is CASSQGARWDTEAFF.

This rearrangement joins TRBV18 to TRBJ2-5; D possibly corresponds to TRBD2 (6 bases). CDR1 is KGHSH, CDR2 LQKENI, per germline. CDR3 length: 12 amino acids. V lost 2 bases and J lost 7, with 8 bases in between. CDR3 protein: CASSPTEGTQYF. CDR3 coding DNA: TGTGCCAGCTCACCAACGGAGGGGACCCAGTACTTC.

The chain carries TRBV7-3 and TRBJ2-4, with TRBD2 identical over 8 bases. Trimming at V came to 3 bases and at J to 4 bases, leaving 5 bases not matched to a gene. CDR3 length equals 15 residues. CDR1 SGHTA and CDR2 FQGTGA come from the germline V gene. For the CDR3, the DNA is TGTGCCAGCAGCTTGGTACCGGGGGGGAAAAACATTCAGTACTTC. Amino acid sequence: CASSLVPGGKNIQYF.

The chain combines TRBV30 with TRBJ1-1; a weak D match, TRBD1 (5 bases). The CDR3 totals 12 residues. Trimming took off 6 bases at V and 5 bases at J, with 13 bases between the two ends. Per the germline V gene, CDR1 is GTSNPN and CDR2 is SVGIG (reference sequence). Here the CDR3 DNA reads TGTGCCTGCCCGGGGGGAGGGACTGAAGCTTTCTTT. This codes for CACPGGGTEAFF.

This clone was counted only a few times. This chain uses TRBV11-1 with TRBJ2-7; 10 bases agree with TRBD1. The CDR3 is made up of 14 amino acids. Germline-derived CDR1 and CDR2 are SGHAT and FQDESV (reference sequence). V was pared by 1 base and J by 3 bases, with 0 bases of the junction left unmatched. In nucleotides, the CDR3 is TGTGCCAGCAGCTTAGGGACAGGGGGCTACGAGCAGTACTTC. It codes for CASSLGTGGYEQYF.

This rearrangement joins TRBV7-2 to TRBJ2-3, with TRBD1 matching over 10 bases. V shed 4 bases, J shed 3 bases, and the junction held 4 bases outside the gene matches. This CDR3 spans 15 amino acids. Germline CDR1 SGHTA, CDR2 FQGNSA. This CDR3 reads CASSWRTGGTDTQYF. CDR3 bases: TGTGCCAGCAGCTGGAGGACAGGGGGGACAGATACGCAGTATTTT.

This clone occurred once. The chain recombines TRBV12-3 or TRBV12-4 with TRBJ2-2; possible D gene TRBD2, 5 bases. V was cut by 6 bases and J by 8 bases, with 10 bases left in between. The length of the CDR3 is 12 residues. For the CDR3, the DNA is TGTGCCAGCAGAAGAGGAGGAGGGGAGCTGTTTTTT. This gives the protein CASRRGGGELFF.

V gene TRBV18 combines with J gene TRBJ2-4; 8 nucleotides line up with TRBD1. The CDR3 has 15 amino acids. Germline assignment: CDR1 KGHSH and CDR2 LQKENI. After removal of 5 bases from V and 1 base from J, the junction contained 4 bases not matched to a gene. The CDR3 protein is CASSERQGAKNIQYF. Written as DNA, the CDR3 is TGTGCCAGCTCAGAGAGACAGGGGGCCAAAAACATTCAGTACTTC.